The 28 T cell receptor beta chains below were found in one sample sequenced in a study of blood T cell repertoires in COVID-19. Profiled with immunoSEQ multiplex PCR; TCRdb holds only in-frame clones, not every one. This sample has about 250,000 clones, with 80% to 90% found just once. The sample taken for sequencing was PBMCs or T cells enriched from blood (not recorded which). Source of these receptors: a woman under 30 who had recovered from COVID-19.

V is TRBV27 and J is TRBJ2-3; 7 positions agree with TRBD1. Trimming took 6 bases from V and 2 from J; bases not matched to a gene: 8. The CDR3 consists of 15 residues. CDR1 is MNHEY and CDR2 is SMNVEV in the germline V gene (reference sequence). In nucleotides, the CDR3 is TGTGCCAGCAGCCCTTGGGACAGCTCCACAGATACGCAGTATTTT. Translating it yields CASSPWDSSTDTQYF.

V and J are TRBV28 and TRBJ1-1, with TRBD1 identical over 10 bases. The J segment lost 3 bases and the V segment lost 7 bases, leaving 8 bases of the junction unmatched. The CDR3 is 15 residues long. CDR1 and CDR2 from the germline V gene are MDHEN and SYDVKM. DNA of the CDR3: TGTGCCAGCACGCGGACAGGGGGAAGTTACACTGAAGCTTTCTTT. It encodes CASTRTGGSYTEAFF.

The chain links TRBV6-5 to TRBJ1-4; maybe TRBD1 (6 bases). V lost 4 bases and J 6 bases, leaving 12 bases between the germline ends. Germline CDR1 reads MNHEY; CDR2 reads SVGAGI. This CDR3 contains 14 residues. The CDR3 nucleotides are TGTGCCAGCAGTTTGACACAGGGCTATGAAAAACTGTTTTTT. This sequence encodes CASSLTQGYEKLFF.

J is TRBJ2-7 and V is TRBV5-1; 8 bases fit TRBD1. Looked up from germline, CDR1 is SGHRS and CDR2 is YFSETQ. V gave up 4 bases and J gave up 6 bases; unmatched junction bases: 6. The CDR3 runs 13 residues. CDR3 DNA sequence: TGCGCCAGCAGCGACTTACAGGGGGGCGAGCAGTACTTC. This encodes CASSDLQGGEQYF.

This chain connects TRBV5-8 to TRBJ1-1; D possibly corresponds to TRBD1 (6 bases). CDR1 and CDR2 from the germline V gene are SGHTS and YDEGEE. This CDR3 is 15 amino acids long. Trimming stripped 4 bases from V and 0 bases from J, with 13 bases between. The CDR3 nucleotides read TGTGCCAGCAGCCCAGAACAGGGTTTGAACACTGAAGCTTTCTTT. This translates into CASSPEQGLNTEAFF. The complete variable domain, with remaining parts taken from reference TRBV5-8 and TRBJ1-1, reads EAGVTQSPTHLIKTRGQQATLRCSPISGHTSVYWYQQALGLGLQFLLWYDEGEERNRGNFPPRFSGRQFPNYSSELNVNALELEDSALYLCASSPEQGLNTEAFFGQGTRLTVV.

This chain uses TRBV6-5 with TRBJ1-1; possible D gene TRBD1, 6 bases. V was shortened by 5 bases and J by 11 bases, with 18 bases between the two germline ends. CDR1 and CDR2 (germline): MNHEY, SVGAGI. The CDR3 has 13 amino acids. The CDR3: CASSRSYQGIAFF. The CDR3 nucleotides are TGTGCCAGCAGTCGGAGCTACCAGGGGATCGCTTTCTTT.

The chain employs TRBV28 and TRBJ1-2; TRBD1 agrees at 8 bases. CDR3 length equals 13 residues. Germline CDR1 MDHEN, CDR2 SYDVKM. V dropped 6 bases and J dropped 8; count of bases not matched to a gene: 8. The CDR3: CASSLTQGGGYTF. CDR3 DNA: TGTGCCAGCAGCCTGACACAGGGGGGGGGCTACACCTTC.

This chain connects TRBV2 to TRBJ1-1; TRBD1 matches 7 bases. Germline CDR1 and CDR2: SNHLY and FYNNEI. V lost 6 bases to trimming and J lost 6 bases; unmatched junction nucleotides: 4. The CDR3 is 12 amino acids. CDR3 sequence reads: CASRDRVPEAFF. CDR3 bases: TGTGCCAGCAGAGACAGGGTACCTGAAGCTTTCTTT.

A few counts support this clone. The chain links TRBV15 to TRBJ1-5, with D possibly TRBD1 on 6 matching bases. Germline V gives CDR1 LNHNV, CDR2 YYDKDF (reference sequence). V was pared by 0 bases and J by 0 bases, with 15 bases between. The CDR3 is 18 amino acids. Here the CDR3 reads CATSRDPGASDSNQPQHF. DNA for the CDR3: TGTGCCACCAGCAGAGATCCAGGGGCCTCGGATAGCAATCAGCCCCAGCATTTT.

The chain carries TRBV7-3 and TRBJ2-1, with D possibly being TRBD1 (6 bases). The CDR3 is 17 amino acids. CDR1 is SGHTA and CDR2 is FQGTGA in the germline V gene. V dropped 3 bases and J dropped 4 bases, with 19 bases sitting between them. The CDR3 nucleotides read TGTGCCAGCAGCTTTAGACCTAGTACAGGGCCTTACAATGAGCAGTTCTTC. Encoded protein: CASSFRPSTGPYNEQFF.

V is TRBV5-4 and J is TRBJ2-7, with D possibly TRBD1 on 6 matching bases. The V gene's germline CDR1 is SGHNT and CDR2 YYREEE (reference sequence). The CDR3 covers 13 residues. V was shortened by 3 bases and J by 1 base, with 8 bases between the two germline ends. CDR3 amino acids: CASSYGQSYEQYF. CDR3 DNA sequence: TGTGCCAGCAGCTATGGACAGTCCTACGAGCAGTACTTC.

The V call is TRBV7-9, the J call TRBJ1-3; no clear D gene. Trimming took 1 base from V and 7 from J, leaving 5 bases between them. CDR3 length: 12 residues. Germline CDR1 SEHNR, CDR2 FQNEAQ (reference sequence). CDR3 sequence reads: CASSLGGNTIYF. The CDR3 region has the DNA TGTGCCAGCAGCTTAGGAGGGAACACCATATATTTT.

The genes are TRBV19 and TRBJ1-6; 8 bases are shared with TRBD1. CDR1 LNHDA and CDR2 SQIVND come from the germline V gene (reference sequence). The CDR3 contains 18 residues. After removal of 3 bases from V and 0 bases from J, the junction contained 7 bases not matched to a gene. CDR3 nucleotide sequence: TGTGCCAGTAGTATGGGGACAGGAGGAGCCTCCTATAATTCACCCCTCCACTTT. Amino acid sequence: CASSMGTGGASYNSPLHF.

The chain combines TRBV4-1 with TRBJ2-3, with 9 bases that match TRBD1. Trimming cost V 1 base and J 2 bases; bases outside gene matches: 4. CDR1 is MGHRA and CDR2 is YSYEKL in the germline V gene. The CDR3 has 16 residues. The CDR3 sequence is CASSQAGQGHTDTQYF. CDR3 sequence (DNA): TGCGCCAGCAGCCAAGCCGGACAGGGGCACACAGATACGCAGTATTTT.

This clone was picked up one time. V gene TRBV18 combines with J gene TRBJ2-7; the D gene is possibly TRBD1 (6 bases). Trimming left V 2 bases short and J 9 bases short, with 14 bases between. The CDR3 sequence is 13 residues long. Germline CDR1 KGHSH, CDR2 LQKENI. CDR3 coding DNA: TGTGCCAGCTCACCAGTGAAGGGGGAGAGGCAGTACTTC. Residues: CASSPVKGERQYF.

The gene calls are TRBV10-2 and TRBJ2-1; D is possibly TRBD2 (6 bases). V was shortened by 3 bases and J by 4 bases, with 16 bases between the two germline ends. Per germline, CDR1 WSHSY and CDR2 SAAADI. The CDR3 is made up of 16 amino acids. The CDR3 loop reads CASSDWGVGLYNEQFF. CDR3 sequence (DNA): TGCGCCAGCAGTGACTGGGGGGTGGGCCTTTACAATGAGCAGTTCTTC.

The V call is TRBV12-3 or TRBV12-4, the J call TRBJ1-2; no clear D gene. CDR3 length: 12 residues. Trimming stripped 6 bases from V and 5 bases from J, with 10 bases between. Written as DNA, the CDR3 is TGTGCCAGCAGCCTAGACTGGTATGGCTACACCTTC. This translates into CASSLDWYGYTF.

The rearrangement joins TRBV7-8 to TRBJ1-2; TRBD1 agrees at 9 bases. J lost 5 bases, V lost 5 bases, and 3 bases had no gene match. The V gene's germline CDR1 is SGHVS and CDR2 FQNEAQ. This CDR3 contains 13 residues. The CDR3 here is CASSRGQGYGYTF. In nucleotides, the CDR3 is TGTGCCAGCAGCCGGGGACAGGGATATGGCTACACCTTC.

This sequence joins TRBV19 and TRBJ1-1, with 7 bases fitting TRBD1. With V trimmed by 4 bases and J by 0 bases, 5 bases remained unmatched. The germline V gene encodes CDR1 LNHDA and CDR2 SQIVND (reference sequence). The CDR3 is made up of 15 amino acids. CDR3 loop: CASSKTGNMNTEAFF. The CDR3 DNA reads as TGTGCCAGTAGTAAGACAGGGAATATGAACACTGAAGCTTTCTTT.

The V and J genes are TRBV5-1 and TRBJ2-3, with 7 bases lining up with TRBD2. The V and J ends lost 0 bases and 4 bases, in that order; junction bases with no gene match: 14. The germline V gene encodes CDR1 SGHRS and CDR2 YFSETQ. This CDR3 is built from 18 residues. Here the CDR3 DNA reads TGCGCCAGCAGCTTGGGGATGGGTGGCGGGAGAAATTCAGATACGCAGTATTTT. Protein sequence: CASSLGMGGGRNSDTQYF.

Remarks on this clone: This CDR3 is also generated by other DNA sequences in the sample. This sequence joins TRBV11-3 and TRBJ1-1; D is ambiguous. Germline V lookup: CDR1 SGHNT, CDR2 YENEEA. The CDR3 contains 13 residues. The V and J ends lost 1 base and 1 base respectively, with 4 bases between them. Here the CDR3 DNA reads TGTGCCAGCAGCTTAGGAGAGAACACTGAAGCTTTCTTT. This codes for CASSLGENTEAFF.

The chain is built from TRBV6-6 and TRBJ1-3; TRBD1 matches 7 bases. Trimming took 4 bases from V and 0 from J; bases not matched to a gene: 6. Germline loops: CDR1 MNHNY, CDR2 SVGAGI (reference sequence). CDR3 length equals 16 residues. The CDR3, as DNA: TGTGCCAGCAGTTCGGGACAGACCTACTCTGGAAACACCATATATTTT. Its translation: CASSSGQTYSGNTIYF.

The V and J genes are TRBV3-1 (or the pseudogene TRBV3-2) and TRBJ2-5; perhaps TRBD1 as D (5 bases). This CDR3 is built from 17 residues. Germline lookup yields CDR1 LGHDT and CDR2 YNNKEL (reference sequence). Trimming left V 0 bases short and J 2 bases short, with 16 bases between. The CDR3 DNA reads as TGTGCCAGCAGCCAAGATCCCGTGACAGACTTTCAAGAGACCCAGTACTTC. It yields the protein CASSQDPVTDFQETQYF.

The gene calls are TRBV12-3 or TRBV12-4 and TRBJ1-6; D call uncertain. The V gene lost 9 bases and the J gene lost 6 bases, with 12 bases spanning the gap. The CDR3 runs to 13 residues. The CDR3 loop is CASRGPSNSPLHF. CDR3 DNA: TGTGCCAGTCGAGGGCCTTCTAATTCACCCCTCCACTTT.

The J gene is TRBJ1-2, the V gene TRBV2; D is ambiguous. V was pared by 4 bases and J by 8 bases, with 5 bases between. Germline V gene sequence: CDR1 SNHLY, CDR2 FYNNEI. This CDR3 contains 10 residues. The CDR3 sequence is CASSAVGYTF. CDR3 nucleotides: TGTGCCAGCAGTGCTGTGGGCTACACCTTC. The whole variable domain, remainder taken from reference TRBV2 and TRBJ1-2, is EPEVTQTPSHQVTQMGQEVILRCVPISNHLYFYWYRQILGQKVEFLVSFYNNEISEKSEIFDDQFSVERPDGSNFTLKIRSTKLEDSAMYFCASSAVGYTFGSGTRLTVV.

V and J are TRBV28 and TRBJ2-5; D might be TRBD2 (6 bases). Trimming removed 5 bases at V and 1 base at J, with 20 bases between. Germline V gene lookup returns CDR1 MDHEN and CDR2 SYDVKM. The CDR3 totals 17 residues. CDR3 in DNA: TGTGCCAGCAGTCCTGGCGGGACGCTCCGTCTCCAAGAGACCCAGTACTTC. Translated: CASSPGGTLRLQETQYF.

The chain has TRBV6-1 and TRBJ2-1; TRBD1 might be the D (6 bases). V was trimmed by 0 bases and J by 9 bases, leaving 18 bases between them. Germline V gene sequence: CDR1 MNHNS, CDR2 SASEGT. The CDR3 covers 16 residues. The CDR3 nucleotides are TGTGCCAGCAGTGAAGCATCCCCAGGGGTTGTCAGTGAGCAGTTCTTC. Residues: CASSEASPGVVSEQFF.

The V and J genes are TRBV4-1 and TRBJ1-1; D not resolved. Germline values: CDR1 MGHRA, CDR2 YSYEKL. Trimming pared 0 bases from V and 0 bases from J, leaving 8 bases between. The CDR3 is 15 residues long. The CDR3 is CASSQETYMNTEAFF. CDR3 coding DNA: TGCGCCAGCAGCCAAGAGACATACATGAACACTGAAGCTTTCTTT.